This T cell receptor (beta chain) was recorded in a study of cytomegalovirus exposure and HLA in healthy donors. Study results and caveats: Further analysis, carried out later, found HLA-associated TCR beta chains more clonally expanded than equally common other chains. Over 15,000 TCR beta sequences were associated with HLA alleles at 0.05 false discovery rate in a later analysis. Being productive about 87% or about 30% of the time was typical of most TCR beta V segments in an earlier analysis.

Regarding this clone: What it recognizes is unknown.

Primers for the PCR totalled 60 Vbeta and 13 Jbeta. Method: immunoSEQ multiplex PCR; TCRdb's copy keeps in-frame clones and lacks some. This sample's clone table lists some 200,000 clones. Germline V gene data show CDR1 as SGHTS and CDR2 as YDEGEE. The CDR3 has 14 residues. The V end was cut by 4 bases, the J end by 6 bases, with 13 bases between. The chain has TRBV5-8 and TRBJ1-4; no clear D. This receptor was identified in a woman between 18 and 30 years old in good health and CMV-seropositive. The source material was PBMCs. The CDR3 spells CASSTGLSYEKLFF. CDR3 DNA: TGTGCCAGCAGCACTGGACTGTCATATGAAAAACTGTTTTTT.